A single sample is the source of the 24 T cell receptor beta chains below, sequenced in a study of T-cell memory formation after mild COVID-19. MiXCR, applied by TCRdb to the 5' RACE reads, yields one record per CDR3 protein. In the table there are 85,000 to 130,000 distinct CDR3 sequences, 9.5% to 15% of which are singletons. The specimen was PBMCs or a T cell subset sorted from them (not recorded which). Receptors were obtained from an adult woman who had mild COVID-19 (a few samples of this study predate the infection). Cell type and time point are not known.

The V and J genes are TRBV11-2 and TRBJ2-4, with D perhaps given as TRBD1 or TRBD2 (6 bases each). Germline assignment: CDR1 SGHAT and CDR2 FQNNGV. Between the trimmed V and J ends, which lost 2 bases and 5 bases, there was a span of 22 bases. The CDR3 loop spans 18 amino acids. DNA for the CDR3: TGTGCCAGCAGCTTAATGTGGGGGGCGAGAATTCTTGAAAACATTCAGTACTTC. Translating it yields CASSLMWGARILENIQYF.

This clonotype came up many times. V is TRBV5-1 and J is TRBJ1-2; 7 bases fit TRBD1. The CDR3 is made up of 14 amino acids. Germline CDR1 is SGHRS and CDR2 is YFSETQ. V shed 2 bases, J shed 6 bases, and the junction held 7 bases outside the gene matches. Here the CDR3 DNA reads TGCGCCAGCAGCTTAACAGGGGATGGGGATGGCTACACCTTC. This translates into CASSLTGDGDGYTF.

This clonotype was counted a few times. The chain couples TRBV19 to TRBJ2-1; 13 nucleotides line up with TRBD2. With V trimmed by 5 bases and J by 10 bases, 5 bases remained unmatched. Per germline, CDR1 LNHDA and CDR2 SQIVND (reference sequence). The CDR3 is made up of 14 amino acids. The CDR3: CASSAGLAGWEQFF. As DNA, the CDR3 is TGTGCCAGTAGTGCGGGACTAGCGGGATGGGAGCAGTTCTTC.

This clonotype appeared a few times. V usage is TRBV29-1 and J usage is TRBJ2-5; D possibly matches TRBD1 or TRBD2 (5 bases each). Trimming pared 8 bases from V and 3 bases from J, leaving 13 bases between. Germline CDR1 is SQVTM and CDR2 is ANQGSEA. CDR3 length equals 12 residues. This chain's CDR3 is CSWGRYKETQYF. The CDR3 DNA sequence: TGCAGCTGGGGACGGTACAAAGAGACCCAGTACTTC.

In its sample, this clonotype was seen a few times. The CDR3 is CASSLVWRLGDSSNEQFF. The CDR3 DNA reads TGTGCCAGCAGCTTAGTTTGGCGTCTGGGGGACAGCTCCAATGAGCAGTTCTTC. V is TRBV7-2 and J is TRBJ2-1; 7 bases are a match to TRBD1. The CDR3 spans 18 residues. The trim removed 1 base at V and 6 bases at J, leaving 15 bases unmatched. CDR1 SGHTA and CDR2 FQGNSA come from the germline V gene. Combining the CDR3 with reference TRBV7-2 and TRBJ2-1 gives the whole variable domain GAGVSQSPSNKVTEKGKDVELRCDPISGHTALYWYRQSLGQGLEFLIYFQGNSAPDKSGLPSDRFSAERTGGSVSTLTIQRTQQEDSAVYLCASSLVWRLGDSSNEQFFGPGTRLTVL.

Only a few counts were recorded for this clonotype. V and J are TRBV20-1 and TRBJ2-7; no firm D call. The CDR3 has 15 residues. Germline loops: CDR1 DFQATT, CDR2 SNEGSKA (reference sequence). With 5 bases removed from V and 3 bases from J, the gap between germline ends came to 20 bases. This CDR3 reads CSAPPSQYSIYEQYF. The CDR3 bases are TGCAGTGCTCCCCCTTCTCAGTATTCGATCTACGAGCAGTACTTC.

This clonotype was counted only a few times. The chain combines TRBV13 with TRBJ2-7, with 11 bases fitting TRBD1. CDR3 length: 15 residues. Germline CDR1 and CDR2: PRHDT and FYEKMQ (reference sequence). The J segment lost 2 bases and the V segment lost 4 bases, leaving 4 bases of the junction unmatched. The CDR3 protein is CASSSGQGATYEQYF. In DNA form, the CDR3 reads TGTGCCAGCAGCTCAGGACAGGGGGCAACCTACGAGCAGTACTTC.

For the CDR3, the DNA is TGTGCCAGCAGCTTAGACTCTCTAGGGAACGAGCAGTACTTC. Translating gives CASSLDSLGNEQYF. The chain has TRBV9 and TRBJ2-7; D unclear. This CDR3 has 14 residues. The germline V gene encodes CDR1 SGDLS and CDR2 YYNGEE. Trimming left V 4 bases short and J 5 bases short, with 16 bases between.

This clonotype was counted at least ten times. V is TRBV7-9 and J is TRBJ2-2; the D gene is possibly TRBD1 (5 bases). Germline V gene sequence: CDR1 SEHNR, CDR2 FQNEAQ (reference sequence). V lost 5 bases and J lost 5, with 9 bases in between. This CDR3 region has 13 residues. For the CDR3, the DNA is TGTGCCAGCAGCCCCTCAGGGACCGGGGAGCTGTTTTTT. Translation gives CASSPSGTGELFF.

This clonotype was counted many times. This rearrangement joins TRBV12-3 or TRBV12-4 to TRBJ2-5, with TRBD1 identical over 9 bases. The J segment lost 4 bases and the V segment lost 5 bases, leaving 5 bases of the junction unmatched. The CDR3 runs to 14 residues. Written as DNA, the CDR3 is TGTGCCAGCAGTATCACAGGGGGCGGAGAGACCCAGTACTTC. Its protein product is CASSITGGGETQYF.

The chain's CDR3 is CSVVSPRTYEQYF. The CDR3 DNA sequence: TGCAGCGTTGTCTCTCCTCGGACCTACGAGCAGTACTTC. The chain is built from TRBV29-1 and TRBJ2-7; D gene unclear. Per the germline V gene, CDR1 is SQVTM and CDR2 is ANQGSEA. CDR3 length equals 13 residues. Trimming took 4 bases from V and 2 from J, leaving 12 bases between them.

The chain joins TRBV12-3 or TRBV12-4 to TRBJ1-1; TRBD1 agrees at 8 bases. This CDR3 spans 12 amino acids. V gave up 7 bases and J gave up 4 bases; unmatched junction bases: 2. CDR3: CASKQGGTEAFF. CDR3 bases: TGTGCCAGCAAACAGGGGGGCACTGAAGCTTTCTTT.

This clonotype was seen a handful of times. V is TRBV7-9 and J is TRBJ2-7, with TRBD1 matching over 12 bases. The CDR3 has 15 amino acids. V shed 5 bases and J 5 bases; nucleotides not matched to a gene: 7. Germline CDR1 reads SEHNR; CDR2 reads FQNEAQ (reference sequence). CDR3 sequence: CASSPGQGAVDEQYF. The CDR3 bases are TGTGCCAGCAGCCCGGGACAGGGGGCGGTGGACGAGCAGTACTTC.

In this sample, this clonotype turned up a few times. V is TRBV12-3 or TRBV12-4 and J is TRBJ1-3; D gene ambiguous. This CDR3 region has 16 residues. Trimming took 5 bases from V and 0 from J, leaving 14 bases between them. CDR3 sequence (DNA): TGTGCCAGCAGTCCCCTTGGCCCTGACTCTGGAAACACCATATATTTT. Translated, it gives CASSPLGPDSGNTIYF.

This clonotype was seen a few times. The rearrangement links TRBV7-9 to TRBJ2-3; 8 bases align to TRBD2. This CDR3 contains 16 residues. Per germline, CDR1 SEHNR and CDR2 FQNEAQ (reference sequence). Trimming at V came to 4 bases and at J to 2 bases, leaving 8 bases not matched to a gene. CDR3 sequence: CASSSFGRVVTDTQYF. The CDR3 bases are TGTGCCAGCAGCTCCTTCGGGAGGGTGGTCACAGATACGCAGTATTTT.

A few counts support this clonotype. The J gene is TRBJ1-1, the V gene TRBV7-9; D unclear. This CDR3 has 16 amino acids. V was clipped by 5 bases and J by 1 base, with 17 bases between them. The germline CDR1 and CDR2 sequences are SEHNR and FQNEAQ (reference sequence). The CDR3 sequence: CASSPTVQASNTEAFF. The CDR3 region has the DNA TGTGCCAGCAGCCCGACGGTCCAGGCCTCGAACACTGAAGCTTTCTTT.

The table lists this clonotype with a few counts. The gene calls are TRBV11-2 and TRBJ2-4, with 8 nucleotides matching TRBD2. The V gene end was trimmed by 2 bases and the J gene end by 1 base; junction bases not matched to a gene: 1. The CDR3 is made up of 15 amino acids. Germline V gene data show CDR1 as SGHAT and CDR2 as FQNNGV. In DNA form, the CDR3 reads TGTGCCAGCAGCTTACCTAGCGGGGCCAAAAACATTCAGTACTTC. Its protein is CASSLPSGAKNIQYF.

CDR3 sequence reads: CAWSVERNNEQFF. DNA for the CDR3: TGTGCCTGGAGTGTAGAACGGAACAATGAGCAGTTCTTC. The rearrangement links TRBV30 to TRBJ2-1; D remains ambiguous. V lost 0 bases to trimming and J lost 5 bases, with 8 bases between them. Germline V gene sequence: CDR1 GTSNPN, CDR2 SVGIG (reference sequence). This CDR3 spans 13 amino acids.

This clonotype was detected only a few times. The V call is TRBV7-3, the J call TRBJ2-3; D is ambiguous. Trimming stripped 5 bases from V and 0 bases from J, with 9 bases between. The CDR3 contains 14 residues. CDR1 SGHTA and CDR2 FQGTGA come from the germline V gene. The DNA of the CDR3 is TGTGCCAGCAGCCTCTGGGGTAGCACAGATACGCAGTATTTT. This sequence encodes CASSLWGSTDTQYF.

The genes are TRBV4-3 and TRBJ2-7, with a weak D call TRBD1 (6 bases). From germline, CDR1 is LGHNA and CDR2 YSLEER. The ends were cut back, 4 bases at V and 3 bases at J, with 16 bases in the middle. This CDR3 region has 15 residues. The CDR3 loop reads CASSPSTGIGYEQYF. CDR3 nucleotides: TGCGCCAGCAGCCCCTCTACAGGGATCGGCTACGAGCAGTACTTC.

The rearrangement uses TRBV4-1 and TRBJ2-2; TRBD2 might be the D (6 bases). The CDR3 runs to 14 residues. The V gene's germline CDR1 is MGHRA and CDR2 YSYEKL. V gave up 3 bases and J gave up 6 bases, with 11 bases separating them. The CDR3 region is CASSHEIAAGELFF. The CDR3 DNA is TGCGCCAGCAGCCACGAAATAGCGGCCGGGGAGCTGTTTTTT.

The rearrangement uses TRBV27 and TRBJ1-2; D perhaps matches TRBD1 (6 bases). Germline V gene lookup returns CDR1 MNHEY and CDR2 SMNVEV (reference sequence). The CDR3 extends over 14 amino acids. Trimming pared 6 bases from V and 7 bases from J, leaving 18 bases between. CDR3 residues: CASSAGTGYRGYTF. The CDR3 DNA is TGTGCCAGCAGCGCTGGTACAGGGTATCGTGGCTACACCTTC.

The J gene is TRBJ2-1, the V gene TRBV5-1; D may correspond to TRBD1 or TRBD2 (5 bases each). This CDR3 has 15 residues. CDR1 is SGHRS and CDR2 is YFSETQ in the germline V gene. V was pared by 0 bases and J by 8 bases, with 15 bases between. The CDR3 loop is CASSLGVGESDEQFF. CDR3 coding DNA: TGCGCCAGCAGCTTGGGAGTGGGGGAGAGCGATGAGCAGTTCTTC.

This clonotype was counted many times. This chain uses TRBV11-2 with TRBJ1-1; no definite D call. This CDR3 region has 10 residues. CDR1 and CDR2 (germline): SGHAT, FQNNGV. The V gene lost 5 bases and the J gene lost 7 bases, with 5 bases spanning the gap. The CDR3 reads CASSASEAFF. The CDR3 DNA reads as TGTGCCAGCAGCGCCAGTGAAGCTTTCTTT.